These 7 T cell receptor beta chains share one sample of origin, sequenced in a study of shared clonotypes between healthy human individuals. Only in-frame clones appear in the TCRdb table, and some are missing; sequencing was by immunoSEQ multiplex PCR. The sample yields 2 million to 2.5 million clones, more than 90% seen once. Sequenced: naive CD4+ T cells sorted from blood. Subset specified: CD45RA+ positively selected. The receptors originated from a man in his late teens or twenties in good health.

The chain recombines TRBV6-1 with TRBJ1-5, with D tentatively TRBD1 (5 bases). The CDR3 has 19 amino acids. With 1 base removed from V and 1 base from J, the gap between germline ends came to 20 bases. The V gene's germline CDR1 is MNHNS and CDR2 SASEGT. The CDR3, as DNA: TGTGCCAGCAGTGAAGTCGGGGGGGGTAAGTGGCAGAGCAATCAGCCCCAGCATTTT. Protein product: CASSEVGGGKWQSNQPQHF.

The rearrangement links TRBV30 to TRBJ1-1; possibly TRBD1 for D (5 bases). Germline CDR1 GTSNPN, CDR2 SVGIG (reference sequence). This CDR3 comprises 13 residues. V was shortened by 6 bases and J by 0 bases, with 11 bases between the two germline ends. CDR3 sequence reads: CACTGTVNTEAFF. DNA for the CDR3: TGTGCCTGTACCGGGACTGTGAACACTGAAGCTTTCTTT.

The chain recombines TRBV5-6 with TRBJ2-7; a possible D gene is TRBD2 (6 bases). The V gene's germline CDR1 is SGHDT and CDR2 YYEEEE. With 4 bases removed from V and 3 bases from J, the gap between germline ends came to 14 bases. The CDR3 has 14 residues. The CDR3 DNA follows: TGTGCCAGCAGCCCGAGGGACTCCTACTACGAGCAGTACTTC. Translating gives CASSPRDSYYEQYF.

This clone was observed a few times. This sample also contains other DNA sequences that code for the same CDR3. The V and J genes are TRBV5-1 and TRBJ2-3; D call uncertain. The length of the CDR3 is 13 residues. In germline, CDR1 is SGHRS, CDR2 YFSETQ. V was clipped by 0 bases and J by 3 bases, with 5 bases between them. Here the CDR3 reads CASSLDFTDTQYF. CDR3 DNA sequence: TGCGCCAGCAGCTTGGATTTTACAGATACGCAGTATTTT.

In the case of this clone: The same CDR3 is also encoded by other DNA sequences in this sample. The CDR3 coding sequence is TGCGCCAGCAGCTTAGGGACTAGCTACAATGAGCAGTTCTTC. It specifies CASSLGTSYNEQFF. V gene TRBV5-1 combines with J gene TRBJ2-1; 8 bases align to TRBD2. Trimming took 2 bases from V and 3 from J; bases not matched to a gene: 1. CDR3 length equals 14 residues. Germline V gene sequence: CDR1 SGHRS, CDR2 YFSETQ.

The gene calls are TRBV2 and TRBJ1-3, with a possible D match to TRBD1 (6 bases). V shed 3 bases and J shed 5 bases, with 26 bases lying between them. There are 19 residues in the CDR3. Per germline, CDR1 SNHLY and CDR2 FYNNEI. DNA of the CDR3: TGTGCCAGCAGTGATCGGGACCCCCCGGCCCCGCAGGGGAGAAACACCATATATTTT. Translation: CASSDRDPPAPQGRNTIYF.

The gene calls are TRBV6-5 and TRBJ1-6, with D uncertain. The CDR3 has 12 amino acids. Deletions cut 6 bases from V and 9 bases from J, with 9 bases between. Germline values: CDR1 MNHEY, CDR2 SVGAGI. In DNA, the CDR3 is TGTGCCAGCAGGGCCAGGATTTCACCCCTCCACTTT. This codes for CASRARISPLHF.